This T cell receptor beta chain was recovered during a study of Graves' ophthalmopathy and Graves' hyperthyroidism. Amplification targeted the TCR beta CDR3 regions, with RNA transcripts as the source material. RT-PCR in the first round used HTBI primers; a second-round multiplex PCR followed. MiXCR, applied by TCRdb to the multiplex PCR reads, yields one record per CDR3 protein. The table has 200,000 to 300,000 distinct CDR3 sequences, 45% seen once. The CDR3 covers 14 residues. Trimming cost V 2 bases and J 0 bases, with 3 bases left between them. Germline values: CDR1 SGDLS, CDR2 YYNGEE. Among the exclusions were patients with other autoimmune diseases, uncontrolled infections, pregnancy or lactation. This clonotype was counted ten times or more.

The gene calls are TRBV9 and TRBJ2-6; D not resolved. The receptor was derived from an adult man with Graves' ophthalmopathy. The specimen sequenced was peripheral blood. The CDR3 region is CASSVNSGANVLTF. DNA of the CDR3: TGTGCCAGCAGCGTCAACTCTGGGGCCAACGTCCTGACTTTC.